This paragraph covers one T cell receptor beta chain sequence. These data come from a study of blood T cell repertoires in COVID-19. Study in general: Sites in the United States, Italy and Spain provided acute and convalescent COVID-19 samples.

The V and J ends lost 5 bases and 7 bases, in that order; junction bases with no gene match: 10. The CDR3 runs 15 residues. Germline loops: CDR1 SGHNT, CDR2 YYREEE (reference sequence). Assay: immunoSEQ multiplex PCR; the TCRdb copy retains only in-frame clones and omits some. The repertoire has around 280,000 clones, around 90% of them found once; the top ten carry about 1.7%. All recovered Cohort 3 donors got two negative PCRs, got clearance, or saw symptom resolution. This clonotype originated in a woman aged 35 to 49 who had recovered from COVID-19. The specimen was PBMCs or T cells enriched from blood (not recorded which). The chain recombines TRBV5-4 with TRBJ2-7; TRBD1 aligns across 12 bases. The CDR3 nucleotides are TGTGCCAGCAGAAACAGGGACAGGGGGCGTTATGAGCAGTACTTC. Residues: CASRNRDRGRYEQYF.